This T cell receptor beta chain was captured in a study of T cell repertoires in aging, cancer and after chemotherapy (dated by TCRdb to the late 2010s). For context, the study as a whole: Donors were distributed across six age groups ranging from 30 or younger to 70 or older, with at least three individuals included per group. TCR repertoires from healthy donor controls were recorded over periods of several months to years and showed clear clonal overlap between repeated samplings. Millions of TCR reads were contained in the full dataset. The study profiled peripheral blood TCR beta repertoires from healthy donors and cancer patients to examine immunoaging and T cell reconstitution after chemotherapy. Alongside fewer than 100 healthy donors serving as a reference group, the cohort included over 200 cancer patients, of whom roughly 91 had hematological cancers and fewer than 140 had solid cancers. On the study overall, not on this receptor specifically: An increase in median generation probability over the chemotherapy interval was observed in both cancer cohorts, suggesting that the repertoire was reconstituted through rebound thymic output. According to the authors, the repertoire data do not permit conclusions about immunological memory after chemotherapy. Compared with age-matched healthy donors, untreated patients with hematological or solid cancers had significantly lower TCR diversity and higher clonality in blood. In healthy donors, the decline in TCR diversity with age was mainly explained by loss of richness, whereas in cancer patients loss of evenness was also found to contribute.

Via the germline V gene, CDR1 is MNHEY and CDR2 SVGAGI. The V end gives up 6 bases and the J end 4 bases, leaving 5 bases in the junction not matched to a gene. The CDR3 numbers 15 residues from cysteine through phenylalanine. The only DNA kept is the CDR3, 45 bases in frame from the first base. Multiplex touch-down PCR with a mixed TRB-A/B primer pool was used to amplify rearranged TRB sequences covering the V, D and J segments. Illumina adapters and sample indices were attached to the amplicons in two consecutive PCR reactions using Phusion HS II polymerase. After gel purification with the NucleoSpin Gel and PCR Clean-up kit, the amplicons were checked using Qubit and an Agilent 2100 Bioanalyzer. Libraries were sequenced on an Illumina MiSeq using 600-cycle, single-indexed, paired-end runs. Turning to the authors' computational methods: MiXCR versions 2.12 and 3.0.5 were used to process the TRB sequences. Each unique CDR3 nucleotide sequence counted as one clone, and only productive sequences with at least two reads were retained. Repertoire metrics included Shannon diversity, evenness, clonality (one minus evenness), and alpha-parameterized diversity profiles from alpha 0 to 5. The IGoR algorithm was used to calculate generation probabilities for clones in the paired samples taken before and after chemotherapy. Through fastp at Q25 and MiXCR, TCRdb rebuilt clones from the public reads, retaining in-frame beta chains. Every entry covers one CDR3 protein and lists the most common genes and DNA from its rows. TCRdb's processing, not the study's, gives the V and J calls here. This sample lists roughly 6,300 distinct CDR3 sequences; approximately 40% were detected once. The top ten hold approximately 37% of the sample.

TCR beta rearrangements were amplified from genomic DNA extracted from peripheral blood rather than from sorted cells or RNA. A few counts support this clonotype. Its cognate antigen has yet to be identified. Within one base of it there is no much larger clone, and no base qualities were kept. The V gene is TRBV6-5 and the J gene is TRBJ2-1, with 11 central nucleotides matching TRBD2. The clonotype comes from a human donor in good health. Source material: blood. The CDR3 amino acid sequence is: CASRLTSGSYNEQFF. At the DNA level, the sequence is TGTGCCAGCAGACTTACTAGCGGGAGTTACAATGAGCAGTTCTTC.